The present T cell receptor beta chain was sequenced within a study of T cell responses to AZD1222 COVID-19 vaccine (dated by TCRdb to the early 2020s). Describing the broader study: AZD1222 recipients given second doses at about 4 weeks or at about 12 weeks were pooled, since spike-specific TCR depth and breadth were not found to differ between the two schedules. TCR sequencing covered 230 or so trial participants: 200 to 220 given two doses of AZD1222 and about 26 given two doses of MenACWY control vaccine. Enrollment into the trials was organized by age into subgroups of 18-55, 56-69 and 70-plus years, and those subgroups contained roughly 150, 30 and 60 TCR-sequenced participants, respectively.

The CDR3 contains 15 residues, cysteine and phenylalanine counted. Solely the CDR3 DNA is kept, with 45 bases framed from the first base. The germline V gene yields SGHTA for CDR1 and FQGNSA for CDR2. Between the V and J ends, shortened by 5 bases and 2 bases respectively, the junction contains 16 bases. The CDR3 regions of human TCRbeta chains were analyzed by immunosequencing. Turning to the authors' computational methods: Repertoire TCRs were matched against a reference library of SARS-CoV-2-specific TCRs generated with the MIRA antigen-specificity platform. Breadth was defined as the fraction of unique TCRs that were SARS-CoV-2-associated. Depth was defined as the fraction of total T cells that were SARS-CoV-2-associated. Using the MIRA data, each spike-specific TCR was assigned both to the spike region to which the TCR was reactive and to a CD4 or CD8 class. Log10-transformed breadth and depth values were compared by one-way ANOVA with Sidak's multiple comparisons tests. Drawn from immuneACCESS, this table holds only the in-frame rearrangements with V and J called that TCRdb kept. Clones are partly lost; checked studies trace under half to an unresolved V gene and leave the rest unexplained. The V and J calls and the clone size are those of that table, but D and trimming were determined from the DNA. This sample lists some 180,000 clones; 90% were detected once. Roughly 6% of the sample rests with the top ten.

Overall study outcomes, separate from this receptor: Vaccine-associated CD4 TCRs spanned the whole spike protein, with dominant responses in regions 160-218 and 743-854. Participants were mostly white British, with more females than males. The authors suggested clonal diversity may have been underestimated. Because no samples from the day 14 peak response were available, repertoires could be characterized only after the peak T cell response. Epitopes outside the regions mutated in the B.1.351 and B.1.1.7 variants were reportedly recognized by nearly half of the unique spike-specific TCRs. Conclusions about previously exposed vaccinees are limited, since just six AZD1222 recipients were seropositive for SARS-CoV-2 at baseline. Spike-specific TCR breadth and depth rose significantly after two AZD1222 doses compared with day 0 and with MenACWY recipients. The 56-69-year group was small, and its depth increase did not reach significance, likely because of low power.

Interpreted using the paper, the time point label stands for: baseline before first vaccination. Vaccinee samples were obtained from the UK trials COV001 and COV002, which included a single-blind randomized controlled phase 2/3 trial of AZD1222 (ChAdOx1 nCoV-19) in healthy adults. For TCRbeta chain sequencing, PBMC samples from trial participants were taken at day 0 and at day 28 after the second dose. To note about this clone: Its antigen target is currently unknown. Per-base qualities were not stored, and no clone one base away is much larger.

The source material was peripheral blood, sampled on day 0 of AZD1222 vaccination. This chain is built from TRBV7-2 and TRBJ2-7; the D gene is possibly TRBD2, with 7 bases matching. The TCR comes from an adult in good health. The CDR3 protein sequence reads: CASSPYGGGAYEQYF. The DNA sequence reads TGTGCCAGCAGCCCCTATGGCGGGGGCGCCTACGAGCAGTACTTC.